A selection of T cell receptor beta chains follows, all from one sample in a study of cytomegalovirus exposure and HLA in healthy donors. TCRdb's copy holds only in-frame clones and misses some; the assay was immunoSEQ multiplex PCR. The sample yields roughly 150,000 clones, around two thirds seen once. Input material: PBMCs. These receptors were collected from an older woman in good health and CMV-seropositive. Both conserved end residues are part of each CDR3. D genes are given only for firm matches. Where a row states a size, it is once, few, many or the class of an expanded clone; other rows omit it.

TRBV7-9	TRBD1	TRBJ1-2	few	CASSFAGTGFANYGYTF	TGTGCCAGCAGCTTCGCCGGGACAGGGTTTGCTAACTATGGCTACACCTTC
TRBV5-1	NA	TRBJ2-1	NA	CASRGLQGSYNEQFF	TGCGCCAGCAGGGGGCTCCAGGGCTCCTACAATGAGCAGTTCTTC
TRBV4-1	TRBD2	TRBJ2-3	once	CASSQLLAGVVNTQYF	TGCGCCAGCAGCCAACTACTAGCGGGAGTAGTTAATACGCAGTATTTT
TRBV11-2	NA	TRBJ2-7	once	CASSLERGISYEQYF	TGTGCCAGCAGCTTAGAAAGGGGGATCTCCTACGAGCAGTACTTC
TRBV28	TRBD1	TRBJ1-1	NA	CASSPRTGGYTEAFF	TGTGCCAGCAGCCCGAGGACAGGGGGGTACACTGAAGCTTTCTTT
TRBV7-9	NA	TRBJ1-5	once	CASSPGLWNQPQHF	TGTGCCAGCAGCCCGGGACTTTGGAATCAGCCCCAGCATTTT
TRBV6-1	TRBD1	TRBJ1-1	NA	CASSMGQGGTEAFF	TGTGCCAGCAGTATGGGACAGGGGGGCACTGAAGCTTTCTTT
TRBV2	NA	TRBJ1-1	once	CASSRLERHPEAFF	TGTGCCAGCAGCCGTCTGGAACGACACCCTGAAGCTTTCTTT
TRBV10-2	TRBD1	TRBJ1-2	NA	CASNLAQGVDGYTF	TGCGCCAGCAACTTGGCACAGGGGGTGGATGGCTACACCTTC
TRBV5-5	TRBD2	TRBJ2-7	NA	CASSRDTSGRFAEQYF	TGTGCCAGCAGCCGGGATACTAGCGGGAGGTTCGCCGAGCAGTACTTC
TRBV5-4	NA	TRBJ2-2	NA	CASSFYRSSALTGELFF	TGTGCCAGCAGCTTCTATAGGTCTAGCGCCTTAACCGGGGAGCTGTTTTTT
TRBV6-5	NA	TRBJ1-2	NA	CASSLTTGNYGYTF	TGTGCCAGCAGTTTAACCACAGGGAACTATGGCTACACCTTC
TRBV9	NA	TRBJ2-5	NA	CASSVGAGQETQYF	TGTGCCAGCAGCGTTGGGGCAGGCCAAGAGACCCAGTACTTC
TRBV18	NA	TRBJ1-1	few	CASSPQGGTEAFF	TGTGCCAGCTCACCGCAGGGAGGCACTGAAGCTTTCTTT
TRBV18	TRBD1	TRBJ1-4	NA	CASSRTGLDEKLFF	TGTGCCAGCTCGAGGACAGGGTTGGATGAAAAACTGTTTTTT
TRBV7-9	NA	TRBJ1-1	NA	CASSVGQFGGTEAFF	TGTGCCAGCAGCGTGGGGCAGTTCGGTGGCACTGAAGCTTTCTTT
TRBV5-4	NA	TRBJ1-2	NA	CASSVPSGTQVLGYTF	TGTGCCAGCAGCGTACCTTCCGGGACTCAGGTGCTTGGCTACACCTTC
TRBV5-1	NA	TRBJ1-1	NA	CASSLDYSGSNTEAFF	TGCGCCAGCAGCTTGGATTATTCAGGGTCGAACACTGAAGCTTTCTTT
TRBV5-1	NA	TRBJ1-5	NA	CASSLKGDNQPQHF	TGCGCCAGCAGCTTAAAAGGGGACAATCAGCCCCAGCATTTT
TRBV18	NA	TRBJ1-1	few	CASSPALNTEAFF	TGTGCCAGCTCACCCGCGCTGAACACTGAAGCTTTCTTT
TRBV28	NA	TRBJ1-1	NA	CASSPPPGNTEAFF	TGTGCCAGCAGTCCCCCCCCGGGGAACACTGAAGCTTTCTTT
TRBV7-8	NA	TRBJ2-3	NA	CASSGTSYTKDTQYF	TGTGCCAGCAGTGGGACAAGCTACACCAAAGATACGCAGTATTTT
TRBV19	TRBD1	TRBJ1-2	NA	CASTSKGATGGNYGYTF	TGTGCCAGTACTTCCAAGGGCGCCACAGGGGGCAACTATGGCTACACCTTC
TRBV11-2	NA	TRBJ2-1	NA	CASSLGDLSSYNEQFF	TGTGCCAGCAGCTTAGGAGATCTTAGCTCCTACAATGAGCAGTTCTTC
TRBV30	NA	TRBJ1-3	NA	CASQRAGNTIYF	TGTGCCTCCCAGAGGGCTGGAAACACCATATATTTT
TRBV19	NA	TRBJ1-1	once	CASSIDSRNTEAFF	TGTGCCAGTAGTATCGACAGCAGGAACACTGAAGCTTTCTTT
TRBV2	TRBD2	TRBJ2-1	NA	CASSGLAGHNEQFF	TGTGCCAGCAGTGGTTTAGCGGGCCACAATGAGCAGTTCTTC
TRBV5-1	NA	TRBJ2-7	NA	CASSLDQIYEQYF	TGCGCCAGCAGCTTGGACCAGATATACGAGCAGTACTTC
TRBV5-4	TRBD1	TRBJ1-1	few	CASKDRFNTEAFF	TGTGCCAGCAAGGACAGGTTTAACACTGAAGCTTTCTTT
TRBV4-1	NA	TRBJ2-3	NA	CASSQRLANTDTQYF	TGCGCCAGCAGCCAAAGACTGGCCAACACAGATACGCAGTATTTT
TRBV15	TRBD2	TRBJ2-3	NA	CATSRDLAASTDTQYF	TGTGCCACCAGCAGAGATCTAGCGGCCAGCACAGATACGCAGTATTTT
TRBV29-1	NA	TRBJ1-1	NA	CSVGGPPTEAFF	TGCAGCGTCGGGGGGCCGCCCACTGAAGCTTTCTTT
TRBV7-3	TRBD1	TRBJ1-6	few	CASSLRGQANSPLHF	TGTGCCAGCAGCTTAAGGGGACAGGCCAATTCACCCCTCCACTTT
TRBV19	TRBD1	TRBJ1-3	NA	CASSNTGGTGNTIYF	TGTGCCAGTAGTAATACAGGGGGAACTGGAAACACCATATATTTT
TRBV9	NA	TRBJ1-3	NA	CASSASTGVSGNTIYF	TGTGCCAGCAGCGCCTCGACAGGAGTCTCTGGAAACACCATATATTTT
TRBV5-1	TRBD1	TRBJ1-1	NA	CASSSGTGGITEAFF	TGCGCCAGCAGCTCTGGGACAGGGGGCATCACTGAAGCTTTCTTT
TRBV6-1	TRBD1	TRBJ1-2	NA	CASSESQGGFNGYTF	TGTGCCAGCAGTGAATCGCAGGGGGGTTTCAATGGCTACACCTTC
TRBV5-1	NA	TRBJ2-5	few	CASSLASFGGKETQYF	TGCGCCAGCAGCTTGGCCTCTTTCGGGGGTAAAGAGACCCAGTACTTC
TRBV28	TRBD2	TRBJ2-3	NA	CASSFTGGSGDTQYF	TGTGCCAGCAGTTTCACGGGCGGGAGTGGAGATACGCAGTATTTT
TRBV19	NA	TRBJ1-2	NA	CASSPTGPYGYTF	TGTGCCAGTAGTCCTACAGGGCCCTATGGCTACACCTTC
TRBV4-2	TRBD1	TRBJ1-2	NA	CASSQDWDSEYGYTF	TGTGCCAGCAGCCAAGATTGGGACAGCGAGTATGGCTACACCTTC
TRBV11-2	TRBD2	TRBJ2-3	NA	CASSTIGTSGRSDTQYF	TGTGCCAGCAGCACGATAGGGACTAGCGGGAGATCAGATACGCAGTATTTT
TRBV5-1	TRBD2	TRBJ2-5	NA	CASSLGGLAGVETQYF	TGCGCCAGCAGCTTGGGGGGACTAGCGGGAGTAGAGACCCAGTACTTC
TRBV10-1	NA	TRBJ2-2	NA	CASSGKDSRHTGELFF	TGCGCCAGCAGTGGGAAGGACTCGCGACACACCGGGGAGCTGTTTTTT
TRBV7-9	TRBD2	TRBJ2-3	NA	CASSLDLAGTDTQYF	TGTGCCAGCAGCTTAGATCTAGCGGGCACAGATACGCAGTATTTT
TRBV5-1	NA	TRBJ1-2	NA	CASSLDSRSMRRDGYTF	TGCGCCAGCAGCTTGGATAGTCGGTCGATGAGGAGGGATGGCTACACCTTC
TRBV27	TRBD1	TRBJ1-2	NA	CASSIGTGGNYGYTF	TGTGCCAGCAGTATCGGGACAGGGGGCAACTATGGCTACACCTTC
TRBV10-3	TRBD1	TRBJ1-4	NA	CAVSDAGGNEKLFF	TGTGCCGTCAGTGATGCAGGGGGCAATGAAAAACTGTTTTTT
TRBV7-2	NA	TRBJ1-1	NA	CASSLRGSSSTEAFF	TGTGCCAGCAGCTTACGGGGTTCTAGTTCCACTGAAGCTTTCTTT
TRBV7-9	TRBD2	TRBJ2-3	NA	CASSLVLTSGRPTDTQYF	TGTGCCAGCAGCTTAGTCCTGACTAGCGGGAGGCCCACAGATACGCAGTATTTT